This entry lists 13 T cell receptor beta chains sequenced from one sample in a study of radiation and T cells in renal cell carcinoma. As for time point: baseline pretreatment blood. Treatment defined: 15 Gy SBRT to primary tumor, nephrectomy 4 weeks later. The repertoire was sequenced with immunoSEQ multiplex PCR; TCRdb's copy has only in-frame clones and lacks some. This table has approximately 150,000 clones, about 85% appearing once. Material: blood, obtained from a patient whose treatment included radiotherapy and nephrectomy. All receptors come from a woman aged 70-85 years with renal cell carcinoma.

Here the CDR3 DNA reads TGTGCCAGCAGCTCCTGGAGCTCTGGAAACACCATATATTTT. Its translation is CASSSWSSGNTIYF. The chain is built from TRBV5-5 and TRBJ1-3; D gene uncertain. Germline V lookup: CDR1 SGHKS, CDR2 YYEKEE (reference sequence). The CDR3 is made up of 14 amino acids. V lost 3 bases and J lost 0, with 7 bases in between.

This clone was picked up one time. In nucleotides, the CDR3 is TGTGCCAGCAGCGTAGTTCTGACAGCTCCAGGTCTGGGCTACACCTTC. Its translation is CASSVVLTAPGLGYTF. The gene calls are TRBV9 and TRBJ1-2; TRBD1 might be the D (5 bases). V lost 0 bases and J 8 bases, leaving 20 bases between the germline ends. Germline assignment: CDR1 SGDLS and CDR2 YYNGEE. The CDR3 contains 16 residues.

This clone occurred a few times. V is TRBV4-2 and J is TRBJ1-1; D not resolved. The CDR3 is 15 residues long. The V end lost 1 base, the J end lost 4 bases, and 13 bases lay between the germline ends. Germline loops: CDR1 LGHNA, CDR2 YNFKEQ. The CDR3 coding sequence is TGTGCCAGCAGCCAAGGGGTATCAGCTTTCACTGAAGCTTTCTTT. Protein: CASSQGVSAFTEAFF.

This chain joins TRBV6-5 and TRBJ1-2, with D unresolved. The CDR3 runs to 13 residues. V was cut by 2 bases and J by 7 bases, with 11 bases left in between. Per germline, CDR1 MNHEY and CDR2 SVGAGI. CDR3 DNA: TGTGCCAGCAGTTACAGGGATGGTTCTGGCTACACCTTC. Residues: CASSYRDGSGYTF.

The rearrangement uses TRBV16 and TRBJ1-2, with D uncertain. Germline CDR1 KGHSY, CDR2 FQNENV. V shed 0 bases and J shed 4 bases, with 12 bases lying between them. The CDR3 consists of 15 residues. CDR3 protein: CASSQSTGYPYGYTF. CDR3 bases: TGTGCCAGCAGCCAATCGACCGGTTATCCCTATGGCTACACCTTC.

CDR3 amino acids: CASNKGGSGNTEAFF. The CDR3 region has the DNA TGTGCCAGCAATAAGGGGGGCTCCGGGAACACTGAAGCTTTCTTT. This chain connects TRBV4-2 to TRBJ1-1; D perhaps matches TRBD1 (6 bases). V was clipped by 7 bases and J by 1 base, with 16 bases between them. This CDR3 comprises 15 residues. CDR1 LGHNA and CDR2 YNFKEQ come from the germline V gene.

The chain uses TRBV10-2 and TRBJ1-6; D ambiguous. V gave up 3 bases and J gave up 7 bases, with 10 bases separating them. Germline V gene data show CDR1 as WSHSY and CDR2 as SAAADI. The CDR3 loop spans 14 amino acids. The DNA of the CDR3 is TGCGCCAGCAGTGAAAGGGTCACAAATTCACCCCTCCACTTT. It specifies CASSERVTNSPLHF.

The genes are TRBV10-3 and TRBJ2-1; D call uncertain. The CDR3 is 12 residues long. Germline CDR1 ENHRY, CDR2 SYGVKD. V dropped 4 bases and J dropped 5 bases, with 6 bases sitting between them. DNA of the CDR3: TGTGCCATCAGTGTCAACAACAATGAGCAGTTCTTC. It translates to CAISVNNNEQFF.

This rearrangement joins TRBV28 to TRBJ1-5, with 8 bases matching TRBD1. This CDR3 is built from 16 residues. Trimming took 1 base from V and 5 from J; bases not matched to a gene: 7. The V gene's germline CDR1 is MDHEN and CDR2 SYDVKM. The DNA of the CDR3 is TGTGCCAGCAGTTTATATATCGGGACAGGCGATCAGCCCCAGCATTTT. The encoded protein is CASSLYIGTGDQPQHF.

This sequence joins TRBV7-8 and TRBJ1-5, with D perhaps TRBD1 (5 bases). Germline assignment: CDR1 SGHVS and CDR2 FQNEAQ. This CDR3 spans 15 amino acids. V lost 5 bases and J lost 4, with 15 bases in between. The CDR3 bases are TGTGCCAGCAGCCACCGTGGGGCAGGGAATCAGCCCCAGCATTTT. Translation gives CASSHRGAGNQPQHF.

With regard to this clone: The sample has other DNA sequences that encode this CDR3 too. V is TRBV6-5 and J is TRBJ1-5; 8 bases agree with TRBD1. The V and J ends lost 6 bases and 3 bases, in that order; junction bases with no gene match: 4. The CDR3 contains 14 residues. The germline V gene encodes CDR1 MNHEY and CDR2 SVGAGI. CDR3 in amino acids: CASRRTGPNQPQHF. CDR3 DNA: TGTGCCAGCAGACGGACAGGGCCCAATCAGCCCCAGCATTTT.

The V and J genes are TRBV21-1 and TRBJ2-3; the table's TRBD1 call for D was not verified on the DNA. TRBV21-1 is termed a pseudogene. The CDR3 totals 15 residues. CDR3 sequence: CASSKWGMSTDTQYF. CDR3 bases: TGTGCCAGCAGCAAATGGGGCATGAGCACAGATACGCAGTATTTT.

The chain is built from TRBV30 and TRBJ1-6; 7 bases are a match to TRBD1. Unmatched junction bases numbered 6, after V lost 2 bases and J lost 8 bases. Germline values: CDR1 GTSNPN, CDR2 SVGIG (reference sequence). The CDR3 loop spans 14 amino acids. The CDR3 DNA is TGTGCCTGGAGTACAGGGACAGATTATTCACCCCTCCACTTT. Protein product: CAWSTGTDYSPLHF.